This T cell receptor beta chain was sequenced during a study of graft-versus-host responses after intestinal transplantation. At the level of the study: Transplantation in recipients was multivisceral, liver-intestinal, or isolated intestinal. Tacrolimus plus steroids were given to all recipients for about 3 years, preceded by anti-thymocyte globulin induction.

Responders (roughly 200,000, CFSE-labeled) met roughly 200,000 stimulators that were irradiated and violet-dye-labeled. With 5 bases clipped from V and 6 bases from J, the junction kept 7 bases outside the gene matches. This CDR3 has 15 residues. CDR1 and CDR2 from the germline V gene are MNHEY and SMNVEV (reference sequence). This clone was seen a single time. Sequencing was performed with immunoSEQ multiplex PCR; in TCRdb, only in-frame clones are kept and a portion is missing. The sample holds about 10,000 clones, roughly 38% seen once. This specimen was alloreactive CD8+ T cells from a mixed lymphocyte reaction culture, taken before intestinal transplant. Subset denoted: CFSE-low proliferating T cells sorted from roughly six-day pre-transplant mixed lymphocyte reaction (GvH or HvG direction). The receptor was isolated from a human patient who received an intestinal transplant. The chain has TRBV27 and TRBJ2-1; 10 bases are a match to TRBD2. The CDR3 reads CASSPLAGVGNEQFF. Here the CDR3 DNA reads TGTGCCAGCAGTCCTCTAGCGGGGGTGGGCAATGAGCAGTTCTTC.